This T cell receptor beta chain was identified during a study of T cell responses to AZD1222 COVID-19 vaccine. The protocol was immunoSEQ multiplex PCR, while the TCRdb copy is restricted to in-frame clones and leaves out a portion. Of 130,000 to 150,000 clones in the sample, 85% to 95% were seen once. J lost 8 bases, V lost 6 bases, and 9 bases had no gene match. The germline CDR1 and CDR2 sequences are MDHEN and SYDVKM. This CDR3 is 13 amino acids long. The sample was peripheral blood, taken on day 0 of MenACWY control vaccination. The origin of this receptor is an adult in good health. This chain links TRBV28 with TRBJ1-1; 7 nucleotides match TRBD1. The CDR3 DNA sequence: TGTGCCAGCAGGAGAACTGAGGACAGGGAAGCTTTCTTT. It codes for CASRRTEDREAFF.